This T cell receptor (beta chain) was observed in a study of T cells in Graves' hyperthyroidism and ophthalmopathy (dated by TCRdb to the late 2010s). Notes on the research overall: Peripheral blood was collected at initial diagnosis, before any treatment. For training and testing, the 100 or so patients in the discovery cohort were randomly divided in a 7:3 ratio. TCR V-J signatures able to tell the groups apart were searched for in a discovery cohort of 90 to 100 patients, of whom about 40 had Graves' ophthalmopathy and about 55 had stable Graves' hyperthyroidism. The paper reports TCR Vbeta CDR3 sequencing of about 140 peripheral blood samples: approximately 41 ophthalmopathy, roughly 74 hyperthyroidism and around 17 progressor patients. After sampling, hyperthyroidism patients received methimazole starting at 30 mg daily, and ophthalmopathy patients received high-dose intravenous methylprednisolone. The study also compared thyroid tissue and blood T-cell repertoires from about six Graves' hyperthyroidism patients. An independent validation cohort of fewer than 20 hyperthyroidism patients and about 16 patients who later progressed to ophthalmopathy tested prospective prediction of ophthalmopathy.

V is reduced by 3 bases and J by 0 bases, leaving a spacing of 10 bases between them. Sequences SEHNR (CDR1) and FQNEAQ (CDR2) are obtained from the germline V gene (reference sequence). There are 15 amino acids in the CDR3, from cysteine to phenylalanine inclusive. The CDR3 DNA has 45 bases and is translated from base 1. The research as a whole found: A 13 V-J signature model separated ophthalmopathy from stable hyperthyroidism, with about 88% sensitivity and about 81% specificity in cross-validation and 80%/75% in testing. In validation, the model predicted progression to ophthalmopathy with around 71% sensitivity and around 72% specificity, a median of about 6.7 months before onset. No statistical method was used to fix the sample size in advance, and group allocation was not hidden from the investigators. Most expanded thyroid clonotypes (frequency above 0.001) were also found in blood, which suggests that blood repertoires may mirror thyroid immune responses.

Moderately to severely active disease, a Clinical Activity Score of at least 3, a NOSPECS grade of at least 4, and a duration under 3 months were present in ophthalmopathy patients. Any patient with an uncontrolled infection, another autoimmune disease, pregnancy or lactation was excluded. Diagnoses were established on the basis of clinical symptoms, serum thyroxine and TRAb, thyroid ultrasound, and orbital computed tomography. PBMCs were isolated from more than 8 ml of fresh peripheral blood by Ficoll-Paque density gradient centrifugation. Total RNA was extracted with Trizol reagent, and quality was checked on an Agilent 2100 Bioanalyzer. The TCR beta CDR3 regions were amplified from RNA transcripts. For the first round of RT-PCR on the TCR CDR3, the HTBI primer set was used together with the Qiagen OneStep RT-PCR kit. The libraries were constructed in a second round of multiplex PCR and then size-selected and purified. The libraries were sequenced on an Illumina HiSeq2000 using paired-end 100 bp reads. The published analysis was carried out like this. SOAPnuke was used to process the raw data, with reads discarded if the reads contained adapters or uncalled bases, had a mean Phred below 15, or lacked an exact constant-primer or identifier match. High-quality paired reads were merged using COPE v1.2.5, and each unique nucleotide sequence was defined as a clonotype. MiTCR v1.1 was used to align clonotypes to the IMGT TRBV, TRBD and TRBJ reference segments. Analysis was restricted to V-J combinations with a frequency above 0.0001, which covered 98% to 99.2% of repertoires. A TCS score was defined as the ratio between F50 (clonal expansion) and ExV (chaos), using BLOSUM62-based TCRdist between CDR3 peptides within each V-J. Welch's t-statistics and random forest reduced around 520 V-J features to some 14, which were used in a naive Bayes classifier (R e1071). TCRdb ran its own pipeline on the public reads, namely fastp trimming at Q25 and MiXCR clone calling, and kept in-frame beta chains. Rows with a matching CDR3 protein are joined into one entry that keeps the most common DNA and genes. V and J calls and clone size were set by TCRdb, not the authors. The sample table contains approximately 690,000 distinct CDR3 sequences; only one count was recorded for about 14% of them. Around an eighth of the sample is held by the ten biggest clonotypes.

Comment on this clonotype: Its antigen is not yet known. No much larger clone is present one base from it, and per-base qualities are unavailable.

Rearrangement joined TRBV7-9 to TRBJ2-3; the D assignment is uncertain and may be TRBD1 or TRBD2, with 5 bases supporting each. Sequencing was done on a sample of blood. The clonotype originates from a woman aged 45-65 years with Graves' ophthalmopathy. The DNA sequence follows: TGTGCCAGCAGCTTTGACTGGGGGAGCACAGATACGCAGTATTTT. Its translation reads: CASSFDWGSTDTQYF.